This TCR delta chain was sequenced for a study of γδ T cells in repeated Plasmodium falciparum infection. TCRdb ran CATT on the multiplex PCR reads. The table records some 51,000 delta-chain clones, about 2% of them present only once. CDR1 and CDR2 (germline): TVYSNPD, GDNSRS (reference sequence). Trimming cost V 3 bases and J 1 base; bases outside gene matches: 20. This CDR3 is 19 amino acids long. This clone has at least ten counts. The protein that TCRdb holds for this DNA derives from a much larger clone and differs from the translated DNA at residue 13, which likely indicates a read error; the protein shown here is translated from the DNA. Flow sorting of PBMC yielded separate Vgamma9/Vdelta2+ and Vdelta2-negative gammadelta T cell populations for bulk repertoire analysis.

The J gene is TRDJ1, the V gene TRDV3, with 10 nucleotides matching TRDD3. This clonotype was obtained from a pool of human donors (malaria-infected and uninfected, not separated). What was sequenced was gamma-delta T cells from blood. The CDR3 loop is CAFPPFLFGGYSGTDKLIF. The CDR3 region has the DNA TGTGCCTTCCCCCCCTTCCTGTTTGGGGGATACTCGGGCACCGATAAACTCATCTTT.